The entry that follows covers one T cell receptor (beta chain) sequence. Germline V gene sequence: CDR1 SGHTA, CDR2 FQGNSA. V lost 5 bases, J lost 7 bases, and 14 bases lay in between. CDR3 length: 14 amino acids. The PCR was carried out with 60 Vbeta primers and 13 Jbeta primers. TCRdb keeps only in-frame clones here, not all; method: immunoSEQ multiplex PCR. The table records about 130,000 clones, over 75% of them present only once. This sample is drawn from a study of cytomegalovirus exposure and HLA in healthy donors. The source is a man aged 18 to 30 in good health and CMV-seropositive. The sequencing input was PBMCs. V usage is TRBV7-2 and J usage is TRBJ2-2, with D perhaps matching TRBD2 (5 bases). The CDR3 loop is CASSAGISGGELFF. For the CDR3, the DNA is TGTGCCAGCAGCGCCGGGATTTCTGGCGGGGAGCTGTTTTTT.